A single sample gave rise to the 29 T cell receptor beta chains below, sequenced in a study of cytomegalovirus exposure and HLA in healthy donors. Vbeta (60) and Jbeta (13) primers were used in the PCR. This table comes from immunoSEQ multiplex PCR, and its TCRdb copy is limited to in-frame clones, with some not included. The sample lists roughly 190,000 clones; nearly 80% were seen once. Sequencing input: PBMCs. These receptors were obtained from a female donor in good health and CMV-seronegative.

The chain is built from TRBV27 and TRBJ2-2; 10 nucleotides match TRBD2. The length of the CDR3 is 17 residues. Germline V gene sequence: CDR1 MNHEY, CDR2 SMNVEV (reference sequence). The V gene end was trimmed by 4 bases and the J gene end by 5 bases; junction bases not matched to a gene: 10. The CDR3 DNA is TGTGCCAGCAGTTCGACTAGCGGGTGGGGGAAAACCGGGGAGCTGTTTTTT. Residues: CASSSTSGWGKTGELFF.

The chain carries TRBV11-2 and TRBJ2-1, with TRBD1 identical over 9 bases. J was trimmed by 6 bases and V by 5 bases; bases with no gene match: 14. This CDR3 region has 17 residues. The V gene's germline CDR1 is SGHAT and CDR2 FQNNGV. The CDR3 sequence: CASSPGQGKGGFNEQFF. The DNA of the CDR3 is TGTGCCAGCAGCCCGGGACAGGGAAAGGGGGGTTTCAATGAGCAGTTCTTC.

The chain's CDR3 is CASSAVAGGSDEQFF. As DNA, the CDR3 is TGTGCCAGCAGTGCAGTAGCGGGAGGTAGTGATGAGCAGTTCTTC. The chain carries TRBV6-5 and TRBJ2-1, with 10 bases identical to TRBD2. This CDR3 spans 15 amino acids. The J segment lost 8 bases and the V segment lost 5 bases, leaving 9 bases of the junction unmatched. Looked up from germline, CDR1 is MNHEY and CDR2 is SVGAGI.

This chain uses TRBV5-4 with TRBJ2-7; 13 bases match TRBD2. CDR1 is SGHNT, CDR2 YYREEE, per germline (reference sequence). With V trimmed by 5 bases and J by 2 bases, 4 bases remained unmatched. The CDR3 length is 15 residues. The CDR3 coding sequence is TGTGCCAGCAGACCTACTAGCGGGGGGGCCTACGAGCAGTACTTC. It encodes CASRPTSGGAYEQYF.

This chain joins TRBV6-4 and TRBJ2-1; TRBD2 matches at 8 bases. V lost 0 bases and J lost 7; bases outside the gene matches: 5. The CDR3 sequence is 15 residues long. CDR1 MRHNA and CDR2 SNTAGT come from the germline V gene. The CDR3 nucleotides read TGTGCCAGCAGTGACTCAGCGGGAGAGGTAAATGAGCAGTTCTTC. It codes for CASSDSAGEVNEQFF.

The CDR3 loop is CASSQTEPDTQYF. In nucleotides, the CDR3 is TGTGCCAGCAGCCAGACGGAGCCGGATACGCAGTATTTT. The gene calls are TRBV28 and TRBJ2-3; D gene ambiguous. V was cut by 6 bases and J by 6 bases, with 13 bases left in between. Germline loops: CDR1 MDHEN, CDR2 SYDVKM. CDR3 length: 13 amino acids.

The genes are TRBV29-1 and TRBJ2-7; D is undetermined. V shed 2 bases and J shed 1 base, with 3 bases lying between them. Germline assignment: CDR1 SQVTM and CDR2 ANQGSEA. The CDR3 runs 11 residues. The CDR3 protein is CSVELSYEQYF. Written as DNA, the CDR3 is TGCAGCGTTGAACTTTCCTACGAGCAGTACTTC.

V and J are TRBV14 and TRBJ1-1, with D hard to call. The CDR3 has 14 amino acids. The V gene's germline CDR1 is SGHDN and CDR2 FVKESK. V lost 0 bases and J 5 bases, leaving 10 bases between the germline ends. CDR3 loop: CASSQEAVLTEAFF. The CDR3 DNA reads as TGTGCCAGCAGCCAAGAAGCTGTGTTAACTGAAGCTTTCTTT.

The chain combines TRBV9 with TRBJ1-6; a weak D match, TRBD1 (6 bases). V gave up 2 bases and J gave up 9 bases, with 15 bases separating them. This CDR3 spans 15 amino acids. The germline CDR1 and CDR2 sequences are SGDLS and YYNGEE. The CDR3 reads CASSVEGGGTSPLHF. CDR3 DNA: TGTGCCAGCAGCGTCGAGGGGGGAGGGACTTCACCCCTCCACTTT.

This clone showed up just once. The chain uses TRBV5-1 and TRBJ2-1, with TRBD1 matching 7 bases. The CDR3 loop spans 14 amino acids. After removal of 1 base from V and 5 bases from J, the junction contained 3 bases not matched to a gene. Germline-derived CDR1 and CDR2 are SGHRS and YFSETQ. CDR3 DNA: TGCGCCAGCAGCTTGACAGGGGTGGACAATGAGCAGTTCTTC. Translated: CASSLTGVDNEQFF.

The rearrangement links TRBV9 to TRBJ2-1; 9 nucleotides match TRBD1. The V gene's germline CDR1 is SGDLS and CDR2 YYNGEE. The CDR3 spans 16 residues. The ends lost 2 bases at V and 5 bases at J; junction bases unmatched: 8. The CDR3, as DNA: TGTGCCAGCAGCGTTACCGGGACAGGGCAACACAATGAGCAGTTCTTC. It encodes CASSVTGTGQHNEQFF.

The CDR3 sequence is CASSLAPQGEKLFF. As DNA, the CDR3 is TGCGCCAGCAGCTTGGCACCTCAGGGTGAAAAACTGTTTTTT. This rearrangement joins TRBV5-1 to TRBJ1-4, with D maybe TRBD1 (5 bases). V was trimmed by 0 bases and J by 7 bases, leaving 10 bases between them. CDR1 and CDR2 (germline): SGHRS, YFSETQ. The CDR3 covers 14 residues.

This clone was seen a few times. The chain links TRBV6-6 to TRBJ2-7; TRBD2 matches 7 bases. Looked up from germline, CDR1 is MNHNY and CDR2 is SVGAGI (reference sequence). V gave up 11 bases and J gave up 4 bases; unmatched junction bases: 11. This CDR3 contains 13 residues. This chain's CDR3 is CAAGGRGSYEQYF. The CDR3 bases are TGTGCCGCCGGTGGGCGGGGGTCTTACGAGCAGTACTTC.

The chain joins TRBV28 to TRBJ1-1, with D possibly matching TRBD1 (6 bases). From germline, CDR1 is MDHEN and CDR2 SYDVKM. CDR3 size: 14 residues. The V and J ends lost 7 bases and 7 bases respectively, with 19 bases between them. The CDR3, as DNA: TGTGCCAGCAACCTACAGGGACGATTCAGTGAAGCTTTCTTT. Residues: CASNLQGRFSEAFF.

The chain couples TRBV6-5 to TRBJ1-5, with D possibly TRBD1 on 5 matching bases. V lost 2 bases and J lost 5, with 10 bases in between. The CDR3 covers 14 residues. Germline CDR1 MNHEY, CDR2 SVGAGI. The chain's CDR3 is CASSYERGDQPQHF. CDR3 coding DNA: TGTGCCAGCAGTTACGAAAGGGGTGATCAGCCCCAGCATTTT.

V is TRBV28 and J is TRBJ1-2; D not resolved. Germline V gene data show CDR1 as MDHEN and CDR2 as SYDVKM. The CDR3 has 16 amino acids. The V gene lost 1 base and the J gene lost 8 bases, with 20 bases spanning the gap. The CDR3, as DNA: TGTGCCAGCAGTTTATATTCGGAGCAAAGGAGTCAGGGCTACACCTTC. Protein: CASSLYSEQRSQGYTF.

The chain couples TRBV25-1 to TRBJ1-2; D is possibly TRBD1 (5 bases). The CDR3 spans 14 residues. The V gene's germline CDR1 is MGHDK and CDR2 SYGVNS. V lost 2 bases, J lost 5 bases, and 12 bases lay in between. CDR3 amino acids: CASSEGGMRYGYTF. The CDR3 nucleotides are TGTGCCAGCAGTGAAGGGGGGATGAGGTATGGCTACACCTTC.

J is TRBJ2-7 and V is TRBV4-1, with TRBD1 matching 7 bases. Losses at the gene ends were 2 bases for V and 2 bases for J; bases not matched to a gene: 3. Looked up from germline, CDR1 is MGHRA and CDR2 is YSYEKL. This CDR3 is 14 amino acids long. CDR3 nucleotide sequence: TGCGCCAGCAGCCAACCGGGACAGACCTACGAGCAGTACTTC. Amino acid sequence: CASSQPGQTYEQYF.

The chain couples TRBV6-5 to TRBJ1-2; 7 bases fit TRBD1. The V gene's germline CDR1 is MNHEY and CDR2 SVGAGI. V lost 2 bases to trimming and J lost 7 bases; unmatched junction nucleotides: 4. The length of the CDR3 is 13 residues. CDR3 nucleotide sequence: TGTGCCAGCAGTTACGATGACAGGGTTGGCTACACCTTC. This sequence encodes CASSYDDRVGYTF.

The table lists this clone with a few counts. The J gene is TRBJ1-3, the V gene TRBV5-4; TRBD1 agrees at 10 bases. Germline V gene data show CDR1 as SGHNT and CDR2 as YYREEE (reference sequence). Trimming cost V 0 bases and J 6 bases; bases outside gene matches: 6. The CDR3 runs to 16 residues. This CDR3 is CASSLGDRGGINTIYF. The CDR3 DNA reads TGTGCCAGCAGCTTGGGGGACAGGGGAGGAATAAACACCATATATTTT. Filled out from reference TRBV5-4 and TRBJ1-3, the complete variable domain reads ETGVTQSPTHLIKTRGQQVTLRCSSQSGHNTVSWYQQALGQGPQFIFQYYREEENGRGNFPPRFSGLQFPNYSSELNVNALELDDSALYLCASSLGDRGGINTIYFGEGSWLTVV.

The rearrangement uses TRBV7-3 and TRBJ2-1, with D maybe TRBD1 (6 bases). The CDR3 extends over 14 amino acids. V was shortened by 10 bases and J by 5 bases, with 18 bases between the two germline ends. Germline assignment: CDR1 SGHTA and CDR2 FQGTGA. This chain's CDR3 is CATGKGGSHNEQFF. For the CDR3, the DNA is TGTGCCACCGGAAAAGGGGGTAGCCACAATGAGCAGTTCTTC. Based on the CDR3 plus reference TRBV7-3 and TRBJ2-1, the full variable domain is GAGVSQTPSNKVTEKGKYVELRCDPISGHTALYWYRQSLGQGPEFLIYFQGTGAADDSGLPNDRFFAVRPEGSVSTLKIQRTERGDSAVYLCATGKGGSHNEQFFGPGTRLTVL.

The sample holds a few counts of this clone. The genes are TRBV9 and TRBJ1-3, with TRBD1 matching 8 bases. The germline V gene has CDR1 SGDLS and CDR2 YYNGEE. The J segment lost 4 bases and the V segment lost 2 bases, leaving 11 bases of the junction unmatched. The CDR3 is 17 residues long. In nucleotides, the CDR3 is TGTGCCAGCAGCGTCGGTGGACAGGGAAGTCCCGGAAACACCATATATTTT. This sequence encodes CASSVGGQGSPGNTIYF.

The chain joins TRBV29-1 to TRBJ1-2; D gene unclear. The CDR3 sequence is 13 residues long. Between the trimmed V and J ends, which lost 3 bases and 7 bases, there was a span of 15 bases. Germline loops: CDR1 SQVTM, CDR2 ANQGSEA. The chain's CDR3 is CSVDFGAGSGYTF. As DNA, the CDR3 is TGCAGCGTTGACTTTGGCGCGGGTTCTGGCTACACCTTC.

The chain uses TRBV2 and TRBJ2-7, with TRBD2 matching over 9 bases. This CDR3 has 14 amino acids. V dropped 3 bases and J dropped 6; count of bases not matched to a gene: 6. Germline V lookup: CDR1 SNHLY, CDR2 FYNNEI. The CDR3 here is CASSEAGGPSEQYF. The CDR3 region has the DNA TGTGCCAGCAGTGAGGCGGGAGGGCCGAGCGAGCAGTACTTC.

This clone was observed once. V gene TRBV7-8 combines with J gene TRBJ2-7; TRBD2 agrees at 8 bases. The CDR3 loop spans 15 amino acids. The V gene's germline CDR1 is SGHVS and CDR2 FQNEAQ. V was clipped by 1 base and J by 5 bases; unmatched bases: 7. CDR3 in DNA: TGTGCCAGCAGCTTAGGAGCGGGAGTAGGCCACGAGCAGTACTTC. Translating gives CASSLGAGVGHEQYF.

This clone was detected only once. This sequence joins TRBV27 and TRBJ2-6; D perhaps matches TRBD2 (5 bases). Germline values: CDR1 MNHEY, CDR2 SMNVEV (reference sequence). CDR3 length: 16 residues. V lost 2 bases and J lost 2, with 10 bases in between. The DNA of the CDR3 is TGTGCCAGCAGTTTACCCGGACTGGCTGGGGCCAACGTCCTGACTTTC. Translating it yields CASSLPGLAGANVLTF.

The genes are TRBV28 and TRBJ2-1, with D possibly matching TRBD2 (7 bases). The CDR3 runs to 14 residues. Germline-derived CDR1 and CDR2 are MDHEN and SYDVKM. Deletions cut 10 bases from V and 7 bases from J, with 20 bases between. CDR3 residues: CATGGGGLRNEQFF. CDR3 sequence (DNA): TGTGCCACCGGAGGGGGGGGCTTAAGGAATGAGCAGTTCTTC.

This chain joins TRBV18 and TRBJ2-3, with 9 bases lining up with TRBD2. The germline V gene has CDR1 KGHSH and CDR2 LQKENI. The CDR3 runs 17 residues. V lost 4 bases and J lost 0; bases outside the gene matches: 8. In nucleotides, the CDR3 is TGTGCCAGCTCACGCATTAGCGGGAGTGGGAGCACAGATACGCAGTATTTT. As protein: CASSRISGSGSTDTQYF.

The chain carries TRBV5-1 and TRBJ2-7, with 7 bases identical to TRBD2. J gave up 3 bases and V 5 bases, and 5 bases lay outside the gene matches. This CDR3 is built from 13 residues. The germline V gene has CDR1 SGHRS and CDR2 YFSETQ. CDR3 sequence reads: CASSSSGGYEQYF. Written as DNA, the CDR3 is TGCGCCAGCAGTTCCTCGGGGGGCTACGAGCAGTACTTC.